This T cell receptor beta chain was retrieved from a study of blood T cells in healthy people across ages. The use of a sample-barcoded 5' primer and a J-beta primer mix characterized a second PCR of 7 to 11 cycles. Each CDR3 protein is one row after TCRdb ran MiXCR on the 5' RACE reads. The table has some 1.5 million distinct CDR3 sequences, 28% seen once. The length of the CDR3 is 19 residues. J gave up 0 bases and V 1 base, and 13 bases lay outside the gene matches. CDR1 and CDR2 (germline): SGHAT, FQNNGV. The chain combines TRBV11-2 with TRBJ1-1; 8 bases line up with TRBD1. Sequenced material: blood. The sequence was collected from a woman in her 30s in good health. This chain's CDR3 is CASSLGVRGLYDMNTEAFF. The CDR3 DNA follows: TGTGCCAGCAGCTTAGGCGTCAGGGGGCTGTATGACATGAACACTGAAGCTTTCTTT.